Following are 12 T cell receptor beta chains from one sample sequenced in a study of monozygotic twins with inflammatory bowel disease. Each CDR3 protein gets one entry in TCRdb, which reprocessed the 5' RACE reads and gives no DNA. In total, the table holds approximately 330,000 distinct CDR3 sequences. Material: blood. These receptors were collected from a human donor with ulcerative colitis or Crohn's disease, or a healthy co-twin of an affected twin (not recorded which).

The CDR3 region is CSARIQFGLRKAGTQETQYF. The chain uses TRBV20-1 and TRBJ2-5; TCRdb selects TRBD1, and the lack of DNA leaves this call unchecked. CDR3 length: 20 residues. Germline V gene data show CDR1 as DFQATT and CDR2 as SNEGSKA (reference sequence).

The V gene is TRBV20-1, the J gene TRBJ2-3. The V gene's germline CDR1 is DFQATT and CDR2 SNEGSKA (reference sequence). This CDR3 spans 16 amino acids. This CDR3 is CSARAMLRSGTDTQYF.

The rearrangement joins TRBV11-2 to TRBJ2-4; as DNA is missing, the TRBD2 call by TCRdb cannot be tested. The CDR3 covers 17 residues. Germline CDR1 is SGHAT and CDR2 is FQNNGV. Here the CDR3 reads CASSLDLAGGVKNIQYF.

The V and J genes are TRBV3-1 and TRBJ2-1. The CDR3 is 15 amino acids. Looked up from germline, CDR1 is LGHDT and CDR2 is YNNKEL (reference sequence). CDR3 sequence reads: CASSQEDRVVYEQFF.

The chain couples TRBV28 to TRBJ2-2; the D call of TRBD1 rests on TCRdb alone, since no DNA is present to check it. CDR3 size: 17 residues. Germline V gives CDR1 MDHEN, CDR2 SYDVKM. The CDR3 reads CASSFGPDRANTGELFF.

The rearrangement links TRBV5-5 to TRBJ1-2. This CDR3 spans 15 amino acids. CDR1 and CDR2 (germline): SGHKS, YYEKEE (reference sequence). The CDR3 spells CASSLGRTENYGYIF.

The chain is built from TRBV18 and TRBJ2-5; absent DNA, TCRdb's TRBD1 call cannot be checked. This CDR3 comprises 13 residues. From germline, CDR1 is KGHSH and CDR2 LQKENI. This chain's CDR3 is CASSPTVQETQYF.

The CDR3 is CASSYSRTGYTDTQYF. V usage is TRBV6-5 and J usage is TRBJ2-3; TCRdb names TRBD1, which stays unverified in the absence of DNA. The CDR3 has 16 residues. CDR1 is MNHEY and CDR2 is SVGAGI in the germline V gene.

The chain joins TRBV5-1 to TRBJ1-2. The CDR3 consists of 12 residues. Germline values: CDR1 SGHRS, CDR2 YFSETQ. The CDR3 loop is CASSLDTTRYTF.

The V call is TRBV5-4, the J call TRBJ2-5. In germline, CDR1 is SGHNT, CDR2 YYREEE (reference sequence). This CDR3 contains 13 residues. This CDR3 is CASSSISGETQYF.

The chain combines TRBV7-9 with TRBJ2-7; TCRdb designates TRBD2, a call that cannot be tested without DNA. The germline V gene has CDR1 SEHNR and CDR2 FQNEAQ (reference sequence). This CDR3 region has 14 residues. This chain's CDR3 is CASSQDRWVYEQYF.

J is TRBJ2-2 and V is TRBV20-1. Germline V gene lookup returns CDR1 DFQATT and CDR2 SNEGSKA (reference sequence). This CDR3 spans 16 amino acids. The CDR3: CSAREPWQPNTGELFF.